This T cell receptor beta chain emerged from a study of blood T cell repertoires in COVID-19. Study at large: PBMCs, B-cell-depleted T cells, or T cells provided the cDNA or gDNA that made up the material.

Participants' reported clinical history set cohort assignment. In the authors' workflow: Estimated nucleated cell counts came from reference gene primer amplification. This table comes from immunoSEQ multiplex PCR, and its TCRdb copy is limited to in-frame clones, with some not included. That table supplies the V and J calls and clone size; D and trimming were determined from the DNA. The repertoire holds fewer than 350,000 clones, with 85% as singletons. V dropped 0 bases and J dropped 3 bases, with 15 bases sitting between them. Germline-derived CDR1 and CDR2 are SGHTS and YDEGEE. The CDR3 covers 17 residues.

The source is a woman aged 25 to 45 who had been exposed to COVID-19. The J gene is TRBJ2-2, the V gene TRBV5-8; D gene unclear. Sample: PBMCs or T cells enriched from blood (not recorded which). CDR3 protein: CASSLAFTPADTGELFF. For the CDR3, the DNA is TGTGCCAGCAGCTTGGCCTTTACCCCGGCGGACACCGGGGAGCTGTTTTTT.